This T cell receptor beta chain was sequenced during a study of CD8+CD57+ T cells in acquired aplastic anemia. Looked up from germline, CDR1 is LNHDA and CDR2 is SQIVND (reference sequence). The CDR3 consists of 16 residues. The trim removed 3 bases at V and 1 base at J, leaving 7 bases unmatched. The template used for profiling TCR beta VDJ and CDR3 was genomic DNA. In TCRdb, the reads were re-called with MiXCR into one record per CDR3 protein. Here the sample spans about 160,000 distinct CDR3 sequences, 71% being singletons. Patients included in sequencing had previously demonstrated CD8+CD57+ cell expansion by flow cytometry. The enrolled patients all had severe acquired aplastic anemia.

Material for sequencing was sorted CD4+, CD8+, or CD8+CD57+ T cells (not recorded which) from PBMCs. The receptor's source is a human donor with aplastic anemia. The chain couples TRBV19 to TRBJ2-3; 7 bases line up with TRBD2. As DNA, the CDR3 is TGTGCCAGTAGTATTCGGGCTAGCGGACGCACAGATACGCAGTATTTT. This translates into CASSIRASGRTDTQYF. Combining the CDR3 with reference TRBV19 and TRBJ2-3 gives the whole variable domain DGGITQSPKYLFRKEGQNVTLSCEQNLNHDAMYWYRQDPGQGLRLIYYSQIVNDFQKGDIAEGYSVSREKKESFPLTVTSAQKNPTAFYLCASSIRASGRTDTQYFGPGTRLTVL.